A single sample is the source of the 2 T cell receptor beta chains below, sequenced in a study of shared clonotypes between healthy human individuals. Using immunoSEQ multiplex PCR, the repertoire was profiled, and TCRdb retains in-frame clones only, with some absent. The data show under 2,500,000 clones, 95% seen once. Specimen: naive CD4+ T cells sorted from blood. Described subset: CD45RA+ positively selected. The origin of the receptors is a man between 18 and 29 years old in good health.

This clone appeared once. The CDR3 region is CASTWDTSSPLHF. In DNA form, the CDR3 reads TGTGCCAGCACCTGGGATACGAGTTCACCCCTCCACTTT. The chain is built from TRBV5-8 and TRBJ1-6, with D uncertain. Trimming took off 6 bases at V and 9 bases at J, with 13 bases between the two ends. The germline V gene has CDR1 SGHTS and CDR2 YDEGEE. The CDR3 loop spans 13 amino acids.

The V gene is TRBV10-3, the J gene TRBJ2-2; maybe TRBD1 (5 bases). In germline, CDR1 is ENHRY, CDR2 SYGVKD. This CDR3 region has 14 residues. V lost 8 bases and J lost 7, with 17 bases in between. The CDR3 protein is CAIWPGQRGGELFF. The CDR3 nucleotides are TGTGCCATCTGGCCAGGGCAACGTGGCGGGGAGCTGTTTTTT.